This entry features one T cell receptor beta chain sequence. The data originate from a study of shared clonotypes between healthy human individuals. The CDR3 length is 19 residues. CDR1 is LGHNA, CDR2 YSLEER, per germline. Trimming took off 2 bases at V and 0 bases at J, with 19 bases between the two ends. Measured with immunoSEQ multiplex PCR; TCRdb has only the in-frame clones, and not every one. The sample shows some 1,100,000 clones, 75% to 85% of them seen only once. The V gene is TRBV4-3, the J gene TRBJ2-2; D perhaps matches TRBD2 (6 bases). This TCR came from a young man in good health. Some clones in this sample may be carry-over from other donors' samples. Material: memory CD4+ T cells from PBMCs. Indicated subset: CD45RA-negative fraction. CDR3 coding DNA: TGCGCCAGCAGCCAATCTTTAGCGGAGGCGAGGGCGAACACCGGGGAGCTGTTTTTT. Translating it yields CASSQSLAEARANTGELFF.